This is a list of T cell receptor beta chains from one sample in a study of blood T cell repertoires in COVID-19. Profiling relied on immunoSEQ multiplex PCR, and the TCRdb table lists in-frame clones only, not all of them. The sample yields just under 300,000 clones, around 87% seen once. Sample: peripheral blood. The receptor set was obtained from a man aged 65 to 85 with acute or convalescent COVID-19. Both conserved end residues are part of each CDR3. Each record gives: V gene, clone size, CDR3 protein. Not every row has a clone size; where given, it reads once, few, many or a size class.

TRBV15 - CATSRDGGGASIYQETQYF
TRBV4-3 - CASSQDIETEAFF
TRBV27 - CASSLASGTAGQSYNEQFF
TRBV7-9 - CASSLAPGTSGGAYEQYF
TRBV9 once CASSGGWGNGSPLHF
TRBV19 - CASSSRLAGESYNEQFF
TRBV18 - CASSPPSWNEQFF
TRBV29-1 once CSVNSWNTEAFF
TRBV2 - CASETLGLAGNEQFF
TRBV5-1 - CASSLDRGETQYF
TRBV6-5 - CASSPDSLNEKLFF
TRBV7-9 - CASSRHASAGGETQYF
TRBV11-2 - CASSLKFPGAYEQYF
TRBV12-3/TRBV12-4 - CASSQDRIYGYTF
TRBV19 - CASSVSGQNSPLHF
TRBV3-1/TRBV3-2 - CASSQPPGQNIPNTGELFF
TRBV7-2 - CASSLAQGFSTEAFF
TRBV2 - CASSEGILFGSPGSF
TRBV12-3/TRBV12-4 - CASSWDRGTEAFF
TRBV6-5 - CASSNRDRDQPQHF
TRBV5-1 - CASSLGLTGDTDTQYF
TRBV28 - CASSRDFPYNEQFF
TRBV2 - CAGGASYHEAFF
TRBV3-1/TRBV3-2 - CASSQVDGAGSPLHF
TRBV2 - CASISGFNSPLHF
TRBV2 - CASSVSGTNEKLFF
TRBV3-1/TRBV3-2 - CASSQDSSGRAVEQYF
TRBV28 - CASSPLRGLTTNEKLFF
TRBV5-1 few CASSLAQGDEQYF
TRBV18 - CASSRDSNEKLFF
TRBV3-1/TRBV3-2 - CASGNRLASEQYF
TRBV19 - CATQAGESYEQYF
TRBV2 - CASSSTGFGGQPQHF
TRBV19 - CASSAETEINNEQFF
TRBV6-6 - CASRGQGIRGYTF
TRBV28 - CASSFQGPRYYEQYF
TRBV5-4 few CASSIKQGDFYEQYF
TRBV15 - CATSRGDPNSNQPQHF
TRBV9 - CASSVATSGGMADTQYF
TRBV28 - CASSFAGSYEQYF
TRBV28 - CASSLTANNQPQHF
TRBV2 - CASGTVYEQYF
TRBV6-1 - CASSEQAEMYGYTF
TRBV12-3/TRBV12-4 - CASRRQGRNTIYF
TRBV9 - CASSPSGSSYNEQFF
TRBV19 - CASSTSEYNEQFF
TRBV21-1 once CASSQPGLAGDNSSYNEQFF
TRBV6-4 - CASSADRTSVGYTF
TRBV7-2 - CASSFPSAGLYNSPLHF
TRBV18 - CASSPTGGSGEKLFF
TRBV11-2 few CASSRLGTGPYGYTF
TRBV19 once CASSVSGTLNYGYTF
TRBV21-1 - CASCPWQGFYEQYF